Listed here are 22 T cell receptor beta chains from one sample, sequenced in a study of blood T cell repertoires in COVID-19. The data were produced by immunoSEQ multiplex PCR, yet TCRdb's version contains in-frame clones alone and is incomplete. The sample contains under 200,000 clones, roughly 90% of which appear only once. Sequencing was done on a sample of peripheral blood. Receptors were obtained from a woman in her sixties with COVID-19, enrolled during active disease.

The rearrangement joins TRBV5-4 to TRBJ2-7; TRBD2 might be the D (7 bases). The V and J ends lost 1 base and 6 bases respectively, with 11 bases between them. CDR1 is SGHNT and CDR2 is YYREEE in the germline V gene (reference sequence). There are 13 residues in the CDR3. This CDR3 is CASSLLGGREQYF. As DNA, the CDR3 is TGTGCCAGCAGCTTGCTCGGGGGGCGCGAGCAGTACTTC.

The chain uses TRBV20-1 and TRBJ1-1; unclear D gene. Between the trimmed V and J ends, which lost 6 bases and 2 bases, there was a span of 7 bases. The length of the CDR3 is 11 residues. Germline-derived CDR1 and CDR2 are DFQATT and SNEGSKA (reference sequence). In nucleotides, the CDR3 is TGCAGTGCAGCAGGAAACACTGAAGCTTTCTTT. As protein: CSAAGNTEAFF.

The chain links TRBV7-2 to TRBJ2-1; 9 positions agree with TRBD2. Germline values: CDR1 SGHTA, CDR2 FQGNSA. The CDR3 extends over 14 amino acids. Germline trimming cut 3 bases from V and 6 bases from J; bases unmatched to any gene: 3. CDR3 sequence reads: CASSFDSGSNEQFF. In DNA, the CDR3 is TGTGCCAGCAGCTTTGATAGCGGGAGCAATGAGCAGTTCTTC.

Only one count was recorded for this clone. The chain combines TRBV5-1 with TRBJ2-1, with TRBD2 matching over 7 bases. Trimming cost V 4 bases and J 0 bases; bases outside gene matches: 10. CDR3 length: 17 amino acids. Germline V gene sequence: CDR1 SGHRS, CDR2 YFSETQ. The CDR3 reads CASSRTSVTSSYNEQFF. DNA for the CDR3: TGCGCCAGCAGCCGTACTAGCGTGACAAGCTCCTACAATGAGCAGTTCTTC. The whole variable domain, filled in from reference TRBV5-1 and TRBJ2-1, reads KAGVTQTPRYLIKTRGQQVTLSCSPISGHRSVSWYQQTPGQGLQFLFEYFSETQRNKGNFPGRFSGRQFSNSRSEMNVSTLELGDSALYLCASSRTSVTSSYNEQFFGPGTRLTVL.

V gene TRBV11-2 combines with J gene TRBJ2-7; 9 nucleotides line up with TRBD1. CDR1 SGHAT and CDR2 FQNNGV come from the germline V gene. V lost 6 bases to trimming and J lost 3 bases; unmatched junction nucleotides: 9. There are 15 residues in the CDR3. The CDR3 DNA reads as TGTGCCAGCAGTCATACAGGGGGCAGGGTCTACGAGCAGTACTTC. Its protein product is CASSHTGGRVYEQYF.

This clone was counted between two and nine times. The chain combines TRBV6-4 with TRBJ1-5, with D maybe TRBD1 (5 bases). Germline V lookup: CDR1 MRHNA, CDR2 SNTAGT. The V gene lost 3 bases and the J gene lost 7 bases, with 13 bases spanning the gap. The CDR3 contains 14 residues. In DNA, the CDR3 is TGTGCCAGCAGTGAAGGGGTCGGATCGCAGCCCCAGCATTTT. This translates into CASSEGVGSQPQHF.

The chain uses TRBV19 and TRBJ2-2, with 7 bases that match TRBD2. Germline CDR1 and CDR2: LNHDA and SQIVND (reference sequence). The CDR3 spans 15 residues. With 3 bases clipped from V and 5 bases from J, the junction kept 6 bases outside the gene matches. CDR3 protein: CASSMPGRITGELFF. The CDR3 DNA sequence: TGTGCCAGTAGTATGCCCGGGAGGATAACCGGGGAGCTGTTTTTT. The entire variable domain, with the rest obtained from reference TRBV19 and TRBJ2-2, is as follows: DGGITQSPKYLFRKEGQNVTLSCEQNLNHDAMYWYRQDPGQGLRLIYYSQIVNDFQKGDIAEGYSVSREKKESFPLTVTSAQKNPTAFYLCASSMPGRITGELFFGEGSRLTVL.

The chain joins TRBV19 to TRBJ1-6; 8 bases fit TRBD1. The length of the CDR3 is 15 residues. Germline CDR1 and CDR2: LNHDA and SQIVND (reference sequence). V gave up 6 bases and J gave up 10 bases; unmatched junction bases: 11. The chain's CDR3 is CASRTSGGVGSPLHF. In DNA, the CDR3 is TGTGCCAGTAGAACTTCAGGGGGCGTTGGATCACCCCTCCACTTT.

In its sample, this clone was seen once. The chain joins TRBV5-1 to TRBJ1-2, with 9 bases lining up with TRBD1. Per germline, CDR1 SGHRS and CDR2 YFSETQ. Trimming at V came to 1 base and at J to 8 bases, leaving 6 bases not matched to a gene. The CDR3 extends over 14 amino acids. The CDR3 region has the DNA TGCGCCAGCAGCTTGAGGGGACAGGGAGGAGGCTACACCTTC. The encoded protein is CASSLRGQGGGYTF.

V gene TRBV19 combines with J gene TRBJ2-1; D remains unclear. The CDR3 is 13 residues long. Germline CDR1 and CDR2: LNHDA and SQIVND (reference sequence). Trimming pared 7 bases from V and 0 bases from J, leaving 7 bases between. The CDR3 spells CASTTRSYNEQFF. CDR3 coding DNA: TGTGCCAGTACTACGCGCTCCTACAATGAGCAGTTCTTC.

J is TRBJ1-5 and V is TRBV4-1; 7 bases are shared with TRBD1. Germline values: CDR1 MGHRA, CDR2 YSYEKL. Germline trimming cut 0 bases from V and 6 bases from J; bases unmatched to any gene: 11. The CDR3 is 17 amino acids. This CDR3 reads CASSQDLRQGGSQPQHF. Written as DNA, the CDR3 is TGCGCCAGCAGCCAAGATTTGCGACAGGGCGGAAGTCAGCCCCAGCATTTT.

Written as DNA, the CDR3 is TGTGCCAGCAGTTTTGGACTAGCGGGAATATCCTACGAGCAGTACTTC. This translates into CASSFGLAGISYEQYF. The chain has TRBV6-2 or TRBV6-3 and TRBJ2-7; 12 bases line up with TRBD2. V trimming: 4 bases; J trimming: 1 base; junction bases outside the gene matches: 5. The CDR3 is 16 amino acids. The germline gives CDR1 MNHEY, CDR2 SVGEGT.

The V and J genes are TRBV20-1 and TRBJ1-6; the D is unclear. V lost 3 bases to trimming and J lost 7 bases, with 10 bases between them. Germline V gene lookup returns CDR1 DFQATT and CDR2 SNEGSKA (reference sequence). The CDR3 sequence is 13 residues long. CDR3 amino acids: CSASFRLNSPLHF. In DNA form, the CDR3 reads TGCAGTGCTAGTTTCAGGCTCAATTCACCCCTCCACTTT.

CDR3: CATLPRDLPSYEQYF. CDR3 DNA sequence: TGTGCCACCCTACCCCGGGACTTACCCTCCTACGAGCAGTACTTC. This chain links TRBV19 with TRBJ2-7; tentatively, D is TRBD2 (6 bases). CDR1 and CDR2 (germline): LNHDA, SQIVND (reference sequence). The CDR3 runs to 15 residues. The V end was cut by 10 bases, the J end by 0 bases, with 19 bases between. The full variable domain, with the rest looked up from reference TRBV19 and TRBJ2-7, is DGGITQSPKYLFRKEGQNVTLSCEQNLNHDAMYWYRQDPGQGLRLIYYSQIVNDFQKGDIAEGYSVSREKKESFPLTVTSAQKNPTAFYLCATLPRDLPSYEQYFGPGTRLTVT.

V and J are TRBV7-8 and TRBJ1-5; no clear D. CDR3 length equals 14 residues. Germline V lookup: CDR1 SGHVS, CDR2 FQNEAQ. V lost 2 bases, J lost 2 bases, and 7 bases lay in between. The CDR3 bases are TGTGCCAGCAGCTTAAGCGGGGGCAATCAGCCCCAGCATTTT. Its protein product is CASSLSGGNQPQHF. The full variable domain, its missing parts supplied by reference TRBV7-8 and TRBJ1-5, is GAGVSQSPRYKVAKRGQDVALRCDPISGHVSLFWYQQALGQGPEFLTYFQNEAQLDKSGLPSDRFFAERPEGSVSTLKIQRTQQEDSAVYLCASSLSGGNQPQHFGDGTRLSIL.

J is TRBJ2-7 and V is TRBV16; the match to TRBD1 covers 7 bases. This CDR3 is 14 amino acids long. Germline CDR1 KGHSY, CDR2 FQNENV. J lost 1 base, V lost 1 base, and 1 base had no gene match. The CDR3 is CASSQLGQSYEQYF. CDR3 coding DNA: TGTGCCAGCAGCCAATTGGGACAGTCCTACGAGCAGTACTTC.

V gene TRBV19 combines with J gene TRBJ2-7; D might be TRBD1 (6 bases). Between the trimmed V and J ends, which lost 3 bases and 0 bases, there was a span of 12 bases. The CDR3 spans 15 residues. Per the germline V gene, CDR1 is LNHDA and CDR2 is SQIVND (reference sequence). The CDR3 here is CASSMSRGLSYEQYF. The CDR3, as DNA: TGTGCCAGTAGTATGTCCAGGGGCCTCTCCTACGAGCAGTACTTC.

This clone was observed a few times. V gene TRBV28 combines with J gene TRBJ1-1; no firm D call. Germline CDR1 MDHEN, CDR2 SYDVKM. Trimming shortened V by 5 bases and J by 7 bases, and 14 bases separated the two germline ends. The CDR3 runs 13 residues. The CDR3: CASSPPVSGEAFF. CDR3 bases: TGTGCCAGCAGTCCCCCGGTGTCGGGTGAAGCTTTCTTT. Supplemented by reference TRBV28 and TRBJ1-1, the full variable domain reads DVKVTQSSRYLVKRTGEKVFLECVQDMDHENMFWYRQDPGLGLRLIYFSYDVKMKEKGDIPEGYSVSREKKERFSLILESASTNQTSMYLCASSPPVSGEAFFGQGTRLTVV.

The rearrangement joins TRBV27 to TRBJ2-3, with D hard to call. CDR1 and CDR2 (germline): MNHEY, SMNVEV (reference sequence). The V end lost 6 bases, the J end lost 4 bases, and 14 bases lay between the germline ends. The CDR3 length is 14 residues. The CDR3 DNA sequence: TGTGCCAGCAGACCGGTCCCTGATGCAGATACGCAGTATTTT. It codes for CASRPVPDADTQYF.

This clone was found once. The V and J genes are TRBV7-2 and TRBJ2-2; D gene unclear. Deletions cut 4 bases from V and 4 bases from J, with 7 bases between. The germline CDR1 and CDR2 sequences are SGHTA and FQGNSA. There are 13 residues in the CDR3. The CDR3 protein is CASSWQSTGELFF. The CDR3, as DNA: TGTGCCAGCAGCTGGCAATCCACCGGGGAGCTGTTTTTT.

About this clone itself: Other nucleotide sequences in the sample specify the same CDR3. The V and J genes are TRBV5-1 and TRBJ2-1, with 11 nucleotides matching TRBD2. Per the germline V gene, CDR1 is SGHRS and CDR2 is YFSETQ. V lost 1 base, J lost 7 bases, and 4 bases stayed unmatched. This CDR3 has 15 amino acids. The DNA for the CDR3 is TGCGCCAGCAGCTTGCAACTAGCGGGAGTTAATGAGCAGTTCTTC. It translates to CASSLQLAGVNEQFF.

This chain connects TRBV4-3 to TRBJ2-1; 8 bases are a match to TRBD2. The length of the CDR3 is 16 residues. Germline CDR1 LGHNA, CDR2 YSLEER. Trimming removed 4 bases from V and 0 bases from J; junction bases left unmatched: 5. In nucleotides, the CDR3 is TGCGCCAGCAGCCTAAGCGGGAGCCCCTCCTACAATGAGCAGTTCTTC. Translating it yields CASSLSGSPSYNEQFF.